This T cell receptor (beta chain) derives from a study of patients and donors after allogeneic stem cell transplantation. Germline V lookup: CDR1 LGHDT, CDR2 YNNKEL (reference sequence). The V and J ends lost 1 base and 2 bases respectively, with 5 bases between them. CDR3 length: 13 residues. MiXCR, run by TCRdb on the RT-PCR reads, gives a single entry per CDR3 protein. This table holds about a million distinct CDR3 sequences, about a sixth found once. This TCR came from a human donor who was either an allogeneic HSCT recipient or a stem cell or donor lymphocyte infusion donor (not recorded which). It is not recorded whose cells these are; they may come from a transplant donor. The J gene is TRBJ1-2, the V gene TRBV3-1; D remains ambiguous. Input material: blood, either unsorted or a sorted T cell fraction (not recorded which). The CDR3 region is CASSQVSNYGYTF. The CDR3 nucleotides are TGTGCCAGCAGCCAAGTTTCGAACTATGGCTACACCTTC.